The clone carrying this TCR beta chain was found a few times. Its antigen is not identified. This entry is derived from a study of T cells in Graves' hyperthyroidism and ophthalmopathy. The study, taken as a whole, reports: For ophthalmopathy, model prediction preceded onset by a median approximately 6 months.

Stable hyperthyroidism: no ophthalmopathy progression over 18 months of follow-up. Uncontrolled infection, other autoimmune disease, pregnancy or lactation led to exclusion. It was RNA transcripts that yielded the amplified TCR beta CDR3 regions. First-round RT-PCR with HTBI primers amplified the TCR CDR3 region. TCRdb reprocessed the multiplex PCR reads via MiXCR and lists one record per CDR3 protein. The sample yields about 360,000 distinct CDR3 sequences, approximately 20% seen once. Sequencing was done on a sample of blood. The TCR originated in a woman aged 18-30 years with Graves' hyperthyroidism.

For the CDR3, the DNA is TGCGCCAGCAGCCGGGAAAGAAACTATGGCTACACCTTC. It specifies CASSRERNYGYTF. This chain links TRBV5-1 with TRBJ1-2; D remains unclear. Trimming pared 4 bases from V and 2 bases from J, leaving 9 bases between. Per germline, CDR1 SGHRS and CDR2 YFSETQ. The CDR3 is 13 amino acids. Combining the CDR3 with reference TRBV5-1 and TRBJ1-2 gives the whole variable domain KAGVTQTPRYLIKTRGQQVTLSCSPISGHRSVSWYQQTPGQGLQFLFEYFSETQRNKGNFPGRFSGRQFSNSRSEMNVSTLELGDSALYLCASSRERNYGYTFGSGTRLTVV.